The entry below describes one TCR beta chain. At one end, the junction sequence differs from germline, possibly due to a read error. This specimen belongs to a study of shared clonotypes between healthy human individuals. Method: immunoSEQ multiplex PCR; TCRdb's copy keeps in-frame clones and lacks some. The top ten hold roughly 0.13% of the sample, which has 2,100,000 or so clones, approximately 94% seen once. CDR1 SSHAT and CDR2 FNYEAQ come from the germline V gene (reference sequence). This CDR3 spans 13 amino acids. Sequences were obtained from naive CD4+ T cells sorted from blood. Documented subset: CD45RA+ positively selected. The source of this sequence is a young man in good health. The chain has TRBV7-7 and TRBJ2-3, with no clear D. Written as DNA, the CDR3 is TGTGCTAGCAGCTCGGCCCTGTGGGATACGCAGTATTTT. This codes for CASSSALWDTQYF.